Given below is one T cell receptor beta chain in context. As yet, its antigen is unknown. Profiled with immunoSEQ multiplex PCR; TCRdb holds only in-frame clones, not every one. The sample has around 30,000 clones, just under 90% seen once. The data originate from a study of regulatory and conventional T cells in RAG deficiency. Whole-study results and caveats: Patient subsets had shorter CDR3s; Omenn Treg-Tconv overlap exceeded 80%. Shannon entropy was markedly lower and Simpson indices higher in RAG-deficient patients than control T-cell subsets.

The length of the CDR3 is 13 residues. Per germline, CDR1 SQVTM and CDR2 ANQGSEA. V dropped 6 bases and J dropped 6; count of bases not matched to a gene: 6. The sample was also reused in another study, on regulatory T cells. This second report adds: The primer mix had 52 TRBV and 13 TRBJ primers.

The sample consisted of CD8+ T cells sorted from blood. The origin of this receptor is a human donor in good health. The rearrangement uses TRBV29-1 and TRBJ2-1, with 9 positions matching TRBD1. CDR3 DNA: TGCAGCGTCGACAGGGGGGTGGGCAATGAGCAGTTCTTC. Protein product: CSVDRGVGNEQFF.